Presented here are 14 T cell receptor beta chains from one specimen sequenced in a study of identical twins. TCRdb called the 5' RACE reads again in MiXCR, with one record for every CDR3 protein. Of 500,000 or so distinct CDR3 sequences detected, 14% appear once; the ten largest clones hold around 0.98%. This sample was also put to use in a study of yellow fever vaccine responses in identical twins.

What was sequenced was CD4+ T cells sorted from blood. The receptors here all came from a young woman in good health.

This clonotype appeared a few times. The chain combines TRBV29-1 with TRBJ1-1, with 9 bases that match TRBD1. Per germline, CDR1 SQVTM and CDR2 ANQGSEA. This CDR3 region has 14 residues. Trimming took 2 bases from V and 4 from J; bases not matched to a gene: 5. The CDR3 DNA reads TGCAGCGTTGAAAAACAGGGGGCTCGCACTGAAGCTTTCTTT. Protein sequence: CSVEKQGARTEAFF. Together with reference TRBV29-1 and TRBJ1-1, the CDR3 gives the full variable domain: SAVISQKPSRDICQRGTSLTIQCQVDSQVTMMFWYRQQPGQSLTLIATANQGSEATYESGFVIDKFPISRPNLTFSTLTVSNMSPEDSSIYLCSVEKQGARTEAFFGQGTRLTVV.

This clonotype was counted between two and nine times. The chain recombines TRBV2 with TRBJ2-7, with D tentatively TRBD2 (6 bases). Germline V gives CDR1 SNHLY, CDR2 FYNNEI. The CDR3 contains 12 residues. With 5 bases removed from V and 6 bases from J, the gap between germline ends came to 11 bases. CDR3 coding DNA: TGTGCCAGCAGTTCGACTAGTGGCGAGCAGTACTTC. Translating gives CASSSTSGEQYF.

The V call is TRBV20-1, the J call TRBJ1-1; D ambiguous. Germline values: CDR1 DFQATT, CDR2 SNEGSKA (reference sequence). The V end was cut by 2 bases, the J end by 4 bases, with 5 bases between. This CDR3 is built from 11 residues. DNA of the CDR3: TGCAGTGCTAGATCGGTCACTGAAGCTTTCTTT. It yields the protein CSARSVTEAFF.

CDR3 sequence (DNA): TGCGCCAGCAGCCAAGCTGGAGGGGGTTACAATGAGCAGTTCTTC. Translated, it gives CASSQAGGGYNEQFF. The chain uses TRBV4-3 and TRBJ2-1; tentatively, D is TRBD1 or TRBD2 (6 bases each). Germline CDR1 LGHNA, CDR2 YSLEER. The CDR3 has 15 residues. Trimming took 1 base from V and 4 from J, leaving 11 bases between them.

The rearrangement links TRBV28 to TRBJ2-6; D remains ambiguous. Germline V lookup: CDR1 MDHEN, CDR2 SYDVKM. The CDR3 is 14 residues long. The ends were cut back, 11 bases at V and 0 bases at J, with 11 bases in the middle. The CDR3 loop is CAVPSDSGANVLTF. The CDR3 nucleotides read TGTGCCGTCCCATCGGACTCTGGGGCCAACGTCCTGACTTTC.

This clonotype was seen ten or more times. The chain recombines TRBV21-1 with TRBJ2-7; the table's D call, TRBD1, has no DNA check behind it. TRBV21-1 is deemed a pseudogene. The CDR3 spans 15 residues. The CDR3 is CASSLKPGQGDEQYF. The CDR3 coding sequence is TGTGCCAGCAGCCTTAAGCCGGGACAGGGAGACGAGCAGTACTTC.

Only a few counts were recorded for this clonotype. The chain is built from TRBV11-2 and TRBJ2-3; tentative D call: TRBD2 (7 bases). The germline V and J ends were trimmed by 5 bases and 3 bases, with 15 bases remaining between them. Per the germline V gene, CDR1 is SGHAT and CDR2 is FQNNGV. The CDR3 length is 15 residues. The CDR3 region has the DNA TGTGCCAGCAGCCAAGGGGAGGGGGGAACAGATACGCAGTATTTT. This gives the protein CASSQGEGGTDTQYF.

This clonotype showed up just a few times. The chain is built from TRBV4-1 and TRBJ2-7; D gene ambiguous. Trimming took off 1 base at V and 0 bases at J, with 10 bases between the two ends. Germline V CDR1 and CDR2: MGHRA, YSYEKL. The CDR3 has 15 amino acids. Written as DNA, the CDR3 is TGCGCCAGCAGCCAAGCTTTCCGGAGCTCCTACGAGCAGTACTTC. Translation gives CASSQAFRSSYEQYF.

V gene TRBV15 combines with J gene TRBJ2-1; D unresolved. The CDR3 totals 14 residues. Germline V lookup: CDR1 LNHNV, CDR2 YYDKDF (reference sequence). The V and J ends lost 1 base and 2 bases respectively, with 6 bases between them. The CDR3 sequence: CATSRGAPYNEQFF. The CDR3 DNA reads as TGTGCCACCAGCAGAGGGGCCCCCTACAATGAGCAGTTCTTC.

This chain connects TRBV10-3 to TRBJ1-5; D is ambiguous. The ends were cut back, 10 bases at V and 3 bases at J, with 13 bases in the middle. The CDR3 consists of 13 residues. Germline values: CDR1 ENHRY, CDR2 SYGVKD. CDR3 region: CATAPGLNQPQHF. CDR3 nucleotides: TGTGCCACCGCCCCCGGACTCAATCAGCCCCAGCATTTT.

The table lists this clonotype with a few counts. The V and J genes are TRBV6-2 or TRBV6-3 and TRBJ1-1, with a tentative D call TRBD1 (5 bases). Trimming cost V 3 bases and J 3 bases, with 11 bases left between them. There are 14 residues in the CDR3. Germline-derived CDR1 and CDR2 are MNHEY and SVGEGT. The CDR3 region has the DNA TGTGCCAGCAGTTATTCAGGGAGTGACACTGAAGCTTTCTTT. Protein product: CASSYSGSDTEAFF.

The chain couples TRBV5-1 to TRBJ2-3; possible D gene TRBD2, 6 bases. Germline V lookup: CDR1 SGHRS, CDR2 YFSETQ. Trimming left V 8 bases short and J 0 bases short, with 16 bases between. This CDR3 has 15 residues. The CDR3 loop reads CARGFPSASTDTQYF. The CDR3 DNA reads as TGCGCCAGGGGATTCCCTAGCGCCAGCACAGATACGCAGTATTTT. The full variable domain, in which reference TRBV5-1 and TRBJ2-3 provide the parts outside the CDR3, is KAGVTQTPRYLIKTRGQQVTLSCSPISGHRSVSWYQQTPGQGLQFLFEYFSETQRNKGNFPGRFSGRQFSNSRSEMNVSTLELGDSALYLCARGFPSASTDTQYFGPGTRLTVL.

The rearrangement joins TRBV7-2 to TRBJ2-7, with unresolved D. Germline CDR1 and CDR2: SGHTA and FQGNSA. Trimming stripped 0 bases from V and 1 base from J, with 16 bases between. The CDR3 sequence is 17 residues long. In nucleotides, the CDR3 is TGTGCCAGCAGCTTAGCGCGGTCCGGACGGGCTTCCTACGAGCAGTACTTC. Encoded protein: CASSLARSGRASYEQYF.

There are a few counts of this clonotype. The chain couples TRBV7-8 to TRBJ2-1; weak D call: TRBD2 (7 bases). Germline V CDR1 and CDR2: SGHVS, FQNEAQ. V was cut by 5 bases and J by 6 bases, with 23 bases left in between. CDR3 size: 17 residues. The CDR3 region has the DNA TGTGCCAGCAGCCTACCCCTCGGGGGGCGCTGGGGCAATGAGCAGTTCTTC. As protein: CASSLPLGGRWGNEQFF.